The clone carrying this T cell receptor beta chain was seen at least ten times. Its antigen is unidentified. Healthy Caucasians supplied all donations. The data were taken from a study of identical twins. The CDR3 sequence is 13 residues long. Per germline, CDR1 MGHDK and CDR2 SYGVNS. V dropped 10 bases and J dropped 1 base, with 10 bases sitting between them. General study findings and limits: Where out-of-frame alpha sequences were twin-shared, they showed excess low generation probability. Insertions were reduced in abundant cord blood beta clonotypes but not in memory repertoires.

TCRdb reprocessed the 5' RACE reads via MiXCR and lists one record per CDR3 protein. This table holds around 670,000 distinct CDR3 sequences, 5.5% to 6.5% found once. This sequence joins TRBV25-1 and TRBJ2-2; tentative D call: TRBD1 (5 bases). The sequence was collected from a man younger than 35 in good health. The source material was naive T cells sorted from blood. Written as DNA, the CDR3 is TGTGCCATCCAGGGAATGAACACCGGGGAGCTGTTTTTT. Protein sequence: CAIQGMNTGELFF.